This T cell receptor (beta chain) came from a study of blood T cell repertoires in COVID-19. Assay: immunoSEQ multiplex PCR; the TCRdb copy retains only in-frame clones and omits some. The sample yields roughly 83,000 clones, around nine tenths seen once. The V end lost 2 bases, the J end lost 7 bases, and 18 bases lay between the germline ends. The CDR3 contains 16 residues. Germline loops: CDR1 KGHSH, CDR2 LQKENI. This chain connects TRBV18 to TRBJ2-1; TRBD1 might be the D (5 bases). Input material: peripheral blood. The TCR sequence derives from a man aged 80 or over with active or convalescent COVID-19. DNA for the CDR3: TGTGCCAGCTCACCAGAAAAAGGGGTGTGGGGTAATGAGCAGTTCTTC. Protein sequence: CASSPEKGVWGNEQFF. The variable domain in full, with the rest retrieved from reference TRBV18 and TRBJ2-1, is NAGVMQNPRHLVRRRGQEARLRCSPMKGHSHVYWYRQLPEEGLKFMVYLQKENIIDESGMPKERFSAEFPKEGPSILRIQQVVRGDSAAYFCASSPEKGVWGNEQFFGPGTRLTVL.